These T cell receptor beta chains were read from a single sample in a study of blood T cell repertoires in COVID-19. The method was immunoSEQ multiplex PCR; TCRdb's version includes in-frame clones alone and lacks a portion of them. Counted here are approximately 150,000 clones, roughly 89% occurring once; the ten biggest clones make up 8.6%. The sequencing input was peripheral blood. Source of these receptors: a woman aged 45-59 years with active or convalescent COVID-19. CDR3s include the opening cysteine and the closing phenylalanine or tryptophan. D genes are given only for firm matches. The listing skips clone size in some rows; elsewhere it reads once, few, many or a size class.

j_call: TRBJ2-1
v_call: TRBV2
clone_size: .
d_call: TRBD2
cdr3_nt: TGTGCCAGCAGTGAAGCGGGCGGGAGTCCCTCCAATGAGCAGTTCTTC
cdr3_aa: CASSEAGGSPSNEQFF

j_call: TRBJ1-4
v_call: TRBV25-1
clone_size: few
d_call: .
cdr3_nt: TGTGCCAGCAGTGGAAGGGGCCCAACTAATGAAAAACTGTTTTTT
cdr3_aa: CASSGRGPTNEKLFF

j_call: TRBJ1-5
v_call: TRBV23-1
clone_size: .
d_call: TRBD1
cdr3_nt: TGCGCCAGCTCATTCTCCGGGACAGGGGGCACGGGCAATCAGCCCCAGCATTTT
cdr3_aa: CASSFSGTGGTGNQPQHF

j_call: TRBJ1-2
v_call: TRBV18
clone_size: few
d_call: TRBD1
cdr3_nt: TGTGCCAGCTCACCCGGACAGGGGGACCTCTATGGCTACACCTTC
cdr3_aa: CASSPGQGDLYGYTF

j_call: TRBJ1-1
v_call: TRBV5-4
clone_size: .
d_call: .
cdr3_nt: TGTGCCAGCAGCCTATACAGGATCGCTGAAGCTTTCTTT
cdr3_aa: CASSLYRIAEAFF

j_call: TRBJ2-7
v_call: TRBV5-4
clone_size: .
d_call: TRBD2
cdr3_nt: TGTGCCAGCAGCTTGGACAGCGGGGGGTACGAGCAGTACTTC
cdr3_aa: CASSLDSGGYEQYF

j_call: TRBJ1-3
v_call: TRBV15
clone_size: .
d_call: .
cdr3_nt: TGTGCCACCAGCATTAGACAGGCCCACTCTGGAAACACCATATATTTT
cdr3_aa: CATSIRQAHSGNTIYF

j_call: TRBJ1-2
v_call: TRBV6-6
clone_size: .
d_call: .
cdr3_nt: TGTGCCAGCAGTTACCCCGGTGGCTACACCTTC
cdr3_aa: CASSYPGGYTF

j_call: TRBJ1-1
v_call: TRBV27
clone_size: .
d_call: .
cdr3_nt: TGTGCCAGCAGTTTAGGGTCTAGGACTGAAGCTTTCTTT
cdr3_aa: CASSLGSRTEAFF

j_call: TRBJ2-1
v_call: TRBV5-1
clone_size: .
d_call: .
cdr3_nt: TGCGCCAGCAGCTTGATACGGGCCCTCGGGAGCGATGAGCAGTTCTTC
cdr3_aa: CASSLIRALGSDEQFF

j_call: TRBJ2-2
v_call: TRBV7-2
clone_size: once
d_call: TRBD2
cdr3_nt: TGTGCCAGCAGCTTAGACGGGAGGGACGTCGGGGAGCTGTTTTTT
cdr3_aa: CASSLDGRDVGELFF

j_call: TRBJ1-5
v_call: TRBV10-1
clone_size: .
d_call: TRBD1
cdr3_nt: TGCGCCAGCAGTGGGGACAGGATCAATCAGCCCCAGCATTTT
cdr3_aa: CASSGDRINQPQHF

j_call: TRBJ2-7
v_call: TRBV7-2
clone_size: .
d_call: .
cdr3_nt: TGTGCCAGCAGCTTCGACTCCGGGACTGAGTACGAGCAGTACTTC
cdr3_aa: CASSFDSGTEYEQYF

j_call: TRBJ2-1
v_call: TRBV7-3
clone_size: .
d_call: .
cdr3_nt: TGTGCCAGCAGCTCCCTGGGCGGACTCGACTACAATGAGCAGTTCTTC
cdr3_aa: CASSSLGGLDYNEQFF

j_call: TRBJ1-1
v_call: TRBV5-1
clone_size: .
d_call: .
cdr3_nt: TGCGCCAGCAGCTTGGTGGTTGGCAGGGTCGACACTGAAGCTTTCTTT
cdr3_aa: CASSLVVGRVDTEAFF

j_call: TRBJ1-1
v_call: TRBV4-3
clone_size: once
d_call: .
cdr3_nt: TGCGCCAGCAGCCATGGGAGGACTGAAGCTTTCTTT
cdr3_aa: CASSHGRTEAFF

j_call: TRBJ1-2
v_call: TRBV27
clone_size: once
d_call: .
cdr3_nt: .
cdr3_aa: CASSSSTGDYGYTF

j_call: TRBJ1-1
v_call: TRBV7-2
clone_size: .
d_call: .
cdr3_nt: TGTGCCAGCAGCTTATTAAGTGAGATTTTCACTGAAGCTTTCTTT
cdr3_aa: CASSLLSEIFTEAFF

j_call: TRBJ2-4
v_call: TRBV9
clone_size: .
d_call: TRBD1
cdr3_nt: TGTGCCAGCAGCGTTCAGGGGGCGAGGGACATTCAGTACTTC
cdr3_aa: CASSVQGARDIQYF

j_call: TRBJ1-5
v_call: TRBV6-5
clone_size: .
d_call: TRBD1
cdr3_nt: TGTGCCAGCCACGACGGGACAGTTGGCAATCAGCCCCAGCATTTT
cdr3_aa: CASHDGTVGNQPQHF